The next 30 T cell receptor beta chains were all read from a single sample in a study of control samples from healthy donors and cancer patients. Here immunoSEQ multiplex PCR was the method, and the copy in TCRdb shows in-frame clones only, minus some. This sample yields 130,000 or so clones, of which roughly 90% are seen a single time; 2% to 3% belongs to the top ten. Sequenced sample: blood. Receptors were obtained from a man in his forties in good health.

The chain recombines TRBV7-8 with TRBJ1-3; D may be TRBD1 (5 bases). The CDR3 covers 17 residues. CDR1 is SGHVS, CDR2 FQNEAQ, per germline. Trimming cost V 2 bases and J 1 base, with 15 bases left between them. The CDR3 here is CASSLNQLGGSGNTIYF. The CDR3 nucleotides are TGTGCCAGCAGCTTAAATCAGCTCGGGGGTTCTGGAAACACCATATATTTT.

The CDR3 region has the DNA TGTGCCAGCAGCTCAGGGGGACGCGTCCATGGCTACACCTTC. This encodes CASSSGGRVHGYTF. The genes are TRBV7-2 and TRBJ1-2; 7 bases fit TRBD1. The V segment lost 4 bases and the J segment 6 bases; nucleotides outside the gene matches: 8. This CDR3 spans 14 amino acids. Germline V gives CDR1 SGHTA, CDR2 FQGNSA. The full variable domain, in which reference TRBV7-2 and TRBJ1-2 provide the parts outside the CDR3, is GAGVSQSPSNKVTEKGKDVELRCDPISGHTALYWYRQSLGQGLEFLIYFQGNSAPDKSGLPSDRFSAERTGGSVSTLTIQRTQQEDSAVYLCASSSGGRVHGYTFGSGTRLTVV.

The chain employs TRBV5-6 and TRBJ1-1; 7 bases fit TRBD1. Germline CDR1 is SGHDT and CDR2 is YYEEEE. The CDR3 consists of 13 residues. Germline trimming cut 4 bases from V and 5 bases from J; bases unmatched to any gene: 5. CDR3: CASSQGGPTEAFF. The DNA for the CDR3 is TGTGCCAGCAGCCAGGGGGGCCCGACTGAAGCTTTCTTT.

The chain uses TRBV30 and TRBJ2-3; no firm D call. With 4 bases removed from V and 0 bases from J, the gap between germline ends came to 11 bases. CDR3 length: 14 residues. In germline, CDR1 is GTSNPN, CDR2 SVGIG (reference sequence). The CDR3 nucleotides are TGTGCCTGGAATTTGGTAACTAGCACAGATACGCAGTATTTT. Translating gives CAWNLVTSTDTQYF.

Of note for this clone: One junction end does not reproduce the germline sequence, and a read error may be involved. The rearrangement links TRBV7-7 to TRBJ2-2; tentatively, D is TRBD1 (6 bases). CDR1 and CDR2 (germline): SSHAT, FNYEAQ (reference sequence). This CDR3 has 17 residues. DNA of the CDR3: TGTGCTAGCAGCCCCCTCGCAGGGGATGAGTATACCGGGGAGCTGTTTTTT. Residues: CASSPLAGDEYTGELFF.

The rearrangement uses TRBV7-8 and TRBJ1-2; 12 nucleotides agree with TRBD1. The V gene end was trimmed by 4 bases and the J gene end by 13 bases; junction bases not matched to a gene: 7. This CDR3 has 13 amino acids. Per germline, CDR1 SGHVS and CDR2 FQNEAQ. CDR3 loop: CASSSGDRGLSTF. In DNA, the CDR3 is TGTGCCAGCAGCTCCGGGGACAGGGGGCTTTCCACCTTC.

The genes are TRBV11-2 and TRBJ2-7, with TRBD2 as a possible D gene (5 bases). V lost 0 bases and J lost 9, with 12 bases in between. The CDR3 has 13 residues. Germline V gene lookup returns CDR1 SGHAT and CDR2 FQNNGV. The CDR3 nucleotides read TGTGCCAGCAGCTTAGATATCATGAGCGGGCAGTACTTC. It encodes CASSLDIMSGQYF.

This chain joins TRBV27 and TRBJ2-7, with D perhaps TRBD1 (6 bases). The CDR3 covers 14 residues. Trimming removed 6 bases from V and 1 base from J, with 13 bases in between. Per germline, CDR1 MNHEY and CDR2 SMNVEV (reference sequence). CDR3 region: CASRPGHPSYEQYF. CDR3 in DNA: TGTGCCAGCAGGCCGGGACACCCTTCCTACGAGCAGTACTTC.

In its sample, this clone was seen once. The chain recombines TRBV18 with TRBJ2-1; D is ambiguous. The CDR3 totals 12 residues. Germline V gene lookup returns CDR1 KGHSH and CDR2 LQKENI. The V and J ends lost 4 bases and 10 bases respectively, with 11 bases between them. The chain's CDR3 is CASSLKRREQFF. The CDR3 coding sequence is TGTGCCAGCTCACTTAAAAGAAGAGAGCAGTTCTTC.

DNA for the CDR3: TGTGCCACCAGTACGAAGACAGGGGGATTCACTGAAGCTTTCTTT. Encoded protein: CATSTKTGGFTEAFF. The chain recombines TRBV24-1 with TRBJ1-1, with 9 bases matching TRBD1. V lost 6 bases to trimming and J lost 4 bases; unmatched junction nucleotides: 8. The CDR3 spans 15 residues. CDR1 and CDR2 from the germline V gene are KGHDR and SFDVKD.

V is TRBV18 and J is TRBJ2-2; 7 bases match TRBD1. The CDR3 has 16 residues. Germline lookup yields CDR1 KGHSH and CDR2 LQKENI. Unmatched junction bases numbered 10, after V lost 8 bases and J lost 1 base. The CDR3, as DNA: TGTGCCAGCGTGTCCACGGGACAGATGAACACCGGGGAGCTGTTTTTT. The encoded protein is CASVSTGQMNTGELFF.

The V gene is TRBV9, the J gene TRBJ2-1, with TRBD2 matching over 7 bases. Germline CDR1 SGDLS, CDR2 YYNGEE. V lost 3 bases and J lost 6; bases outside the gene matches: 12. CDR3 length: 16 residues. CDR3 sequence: CASSAPRGEFSNEQFF. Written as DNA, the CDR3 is TGTGCCAGCAGCGCCCCCCGGGGGGAATTCAGCAATGAGCAGTTCTTC.

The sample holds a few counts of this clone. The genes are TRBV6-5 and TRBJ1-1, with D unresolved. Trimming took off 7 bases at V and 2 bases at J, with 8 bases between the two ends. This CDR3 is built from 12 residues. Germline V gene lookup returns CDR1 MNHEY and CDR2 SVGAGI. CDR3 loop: CASNNGNTEAFF. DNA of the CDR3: TGTGCCAGCAACAACGGTAACACTGAAGCTTTCTTT.

This CDR3 is CASMGGGTDTQYF. The CDR3 DNA reads TGTGCCAGCATGGGGGGGGGCACAGATACGCAGTATTTT. The rearrangement links TRBV27 to TRBJ2-3; 7 bases are shared with TRBD2. This CDR3 has 13 amino acids. CDR1 and CDR2 from the germline V gene are MNHEY and SMNVEV (reference sequence). The trim removed 7 bases at V and 1 base at J, leaving 2 bases unmatched.

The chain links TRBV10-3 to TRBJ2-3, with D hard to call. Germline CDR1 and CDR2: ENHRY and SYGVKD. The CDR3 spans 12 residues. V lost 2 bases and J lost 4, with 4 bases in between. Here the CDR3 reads CAISENADTQYF. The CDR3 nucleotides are TGTGCCATCAGTGAGAACGCAGATACGCAGTATTTT.

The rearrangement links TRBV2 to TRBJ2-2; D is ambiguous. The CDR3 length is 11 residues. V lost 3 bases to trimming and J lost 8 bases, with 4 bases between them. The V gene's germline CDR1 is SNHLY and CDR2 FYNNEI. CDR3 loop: CASSDYGELFF. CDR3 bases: TGTGCCAGCAGTGACTATGGGGAGCTGTTTTTT.

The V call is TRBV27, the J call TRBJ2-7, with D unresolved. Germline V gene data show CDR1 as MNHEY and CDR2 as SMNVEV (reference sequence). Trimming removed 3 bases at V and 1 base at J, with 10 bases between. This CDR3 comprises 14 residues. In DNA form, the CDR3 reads TGTGCCAGCAGTTTCTCCCATCAGTCCTACGAGCAGTACTTC. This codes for CASSFSHQSYEQYF.

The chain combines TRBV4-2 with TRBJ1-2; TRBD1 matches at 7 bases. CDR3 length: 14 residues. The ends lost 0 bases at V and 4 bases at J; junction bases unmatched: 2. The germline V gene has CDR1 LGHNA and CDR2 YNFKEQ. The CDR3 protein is CASSQEGTAYGYTF. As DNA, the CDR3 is TGTGCCAGCAGCCAAGAAGGGACAGCCTATGGCTACACCTTC.

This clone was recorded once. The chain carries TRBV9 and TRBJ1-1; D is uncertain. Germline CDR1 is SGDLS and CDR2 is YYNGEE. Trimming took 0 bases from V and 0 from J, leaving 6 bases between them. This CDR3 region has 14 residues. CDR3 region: CASSVDSLNTEAFF. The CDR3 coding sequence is TGTGCCAGCAGCGTAGACAGCTTGAACACTGAAGCTTTCTTT.

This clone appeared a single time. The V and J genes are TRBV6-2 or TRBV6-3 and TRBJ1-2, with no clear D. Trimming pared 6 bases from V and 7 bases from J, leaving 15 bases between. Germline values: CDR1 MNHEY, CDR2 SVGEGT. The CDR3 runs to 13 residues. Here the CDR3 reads CASSGAAAGGYTF. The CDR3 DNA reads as TGTGCCAGCAGCGGAGCCGCCGCCGGTGGCTACACCTTC.

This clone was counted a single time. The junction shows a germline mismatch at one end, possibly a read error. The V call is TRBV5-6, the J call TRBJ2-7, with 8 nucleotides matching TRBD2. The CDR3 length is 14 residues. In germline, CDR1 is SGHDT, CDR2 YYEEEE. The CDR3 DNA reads TGTGCCAGCTGCTTAGCGGGGATATGTTCCGAGCAGTACTTC. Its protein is CASCLAGICSEQYF.

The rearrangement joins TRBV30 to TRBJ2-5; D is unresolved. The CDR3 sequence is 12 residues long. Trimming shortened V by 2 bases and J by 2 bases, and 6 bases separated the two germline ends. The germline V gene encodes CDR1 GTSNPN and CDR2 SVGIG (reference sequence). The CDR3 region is CAWSQLQETQYF. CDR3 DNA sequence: TGTGCCTGGAGTCAGTTACAAGAGACCCAGTACTTC.

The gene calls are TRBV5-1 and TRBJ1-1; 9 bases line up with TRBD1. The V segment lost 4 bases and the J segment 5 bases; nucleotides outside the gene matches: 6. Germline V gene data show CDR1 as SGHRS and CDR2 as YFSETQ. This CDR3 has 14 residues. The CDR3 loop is CASSPGQGDTEAFF. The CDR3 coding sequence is TGCGCCAGCAGCCCGGGACAGGGAGATACTGAAGCTTTCTTT. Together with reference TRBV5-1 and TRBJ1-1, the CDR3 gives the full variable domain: KAGVTQTPRYLIKTRGQQVTLSCSPISGHRSVSWYQQTPGQGLQFLFEYFSETQRNKGNFPGRFSGRQFSNSRSEMNVSTLELGDSALYLCASSPGQGDTEAFFGQGTRLTVV.

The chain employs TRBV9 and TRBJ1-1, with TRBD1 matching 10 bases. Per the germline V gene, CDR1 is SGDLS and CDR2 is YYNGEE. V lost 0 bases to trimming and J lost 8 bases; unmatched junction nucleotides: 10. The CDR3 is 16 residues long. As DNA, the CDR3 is TGTGCCAGCAGCGTAGTCGCCGGGACAGGGGAAGGCGAAGCTTTCTTT. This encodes CASSVVAGTGEGEAFF.

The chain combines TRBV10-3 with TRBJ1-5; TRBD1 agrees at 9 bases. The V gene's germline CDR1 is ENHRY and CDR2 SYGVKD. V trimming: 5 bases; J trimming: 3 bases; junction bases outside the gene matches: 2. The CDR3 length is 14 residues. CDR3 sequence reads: CAISRTGDNQPQHF. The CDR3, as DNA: TGTGCCATCAGTAGGACAGGGGACAATCAGCCCCAGCATTTT.

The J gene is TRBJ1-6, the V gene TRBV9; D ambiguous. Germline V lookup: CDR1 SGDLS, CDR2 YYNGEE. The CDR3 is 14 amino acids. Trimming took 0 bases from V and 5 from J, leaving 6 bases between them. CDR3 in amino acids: CASSVDWNNSPLHF. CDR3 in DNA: TGTGCCAGCAGCGTAGACTGGAATAATTCACCCCTCCACTTT.

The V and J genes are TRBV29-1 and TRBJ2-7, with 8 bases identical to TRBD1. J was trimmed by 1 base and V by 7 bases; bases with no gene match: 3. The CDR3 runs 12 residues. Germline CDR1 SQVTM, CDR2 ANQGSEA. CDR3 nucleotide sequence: TGCAGCGGTGGACAGGGATCCTACGAGCAGTACTTC. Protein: CSGGQGSYEQYF.

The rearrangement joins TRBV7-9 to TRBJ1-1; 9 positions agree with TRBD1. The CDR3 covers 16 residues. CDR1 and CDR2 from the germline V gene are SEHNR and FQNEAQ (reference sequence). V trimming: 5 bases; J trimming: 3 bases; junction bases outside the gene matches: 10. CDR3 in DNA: TGTGCCAGCAGCCTCCGGGACAGGGCATTACACACTGAAGCTTTCTTT. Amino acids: CASSLRDRALHTEAFF. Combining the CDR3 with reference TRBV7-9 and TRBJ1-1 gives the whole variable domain DTGVSQNPRHKITKRGQNVTFRCDPISEHNRLYWYRQTLGQGPEFLTYFQNEAQLEKSRLLSDRFSAERPKGSFSTLEIQRTEQGDSAMYLCASSLRDRALHTEAFFGQGTRLTVV.

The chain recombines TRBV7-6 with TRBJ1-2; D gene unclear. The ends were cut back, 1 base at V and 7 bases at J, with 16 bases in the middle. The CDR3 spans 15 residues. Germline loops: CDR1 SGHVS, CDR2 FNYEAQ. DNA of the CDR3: TGTGCCAGCAGCTTAGAGAAGGGAGGTAATACTGGCTACACCTTC. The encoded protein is CASSLEKGGNTGYTF.

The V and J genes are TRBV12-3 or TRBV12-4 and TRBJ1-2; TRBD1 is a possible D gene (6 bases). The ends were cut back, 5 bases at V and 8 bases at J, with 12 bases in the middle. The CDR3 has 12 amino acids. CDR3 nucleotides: TGTGCCAGCAGTGCAGGGGAGGGAGGCTACACCTTC. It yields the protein CASSAGEGGYTF.